The sample holds a few counts of the clone carrying this T cell receptor (beta chain). This sample stems from a study of blood T cell repertoires in COVID-19. As for the study in general: The analysed material was cDNA or gDNA that came from T cells, B-cell-depleted T cells, or PBMCs.

CDR1 and CDR2 from the germline V gene are LNHDA and SQIVND (reference sequence). The CDR3 spans 15 residues. Trimming removed 5 bases from V and 8 bases from J; junction bases left unmatched: 10. Everyone who took part was roughly 18 to 89 years old, and they came from 20 to 25 US areas. Researchers sorted participants into cohorts using their self-reported clinical history. Source study methods: Nucleated cell number was recorded as an estimate derived from reference gene primer amplification. TCRdb keeps only in-frame clones here, not all; method: immunoSEQ multiplex PCR. V, J and clone size are those of that table, while D and trimming were read from the DNA. The sample lists 150,000 to 170,000 clones, about 88% occurring once.

The sequence came from a man over 45 who had recovered from COVID-19. The chain is built from TRBV19 and TRBJ1-4; 8 bases fit TRBD1. Sequenced material: PBMCs or T cells enriched from blood (not recorded which). The chain's CDR3 is CASSSRQGRVEKLFF. As DNA, the CDR3 is TGTGCCAGTAGTTCACGACAGGGGCGGGTCGAAAAACTGTTTTTT.